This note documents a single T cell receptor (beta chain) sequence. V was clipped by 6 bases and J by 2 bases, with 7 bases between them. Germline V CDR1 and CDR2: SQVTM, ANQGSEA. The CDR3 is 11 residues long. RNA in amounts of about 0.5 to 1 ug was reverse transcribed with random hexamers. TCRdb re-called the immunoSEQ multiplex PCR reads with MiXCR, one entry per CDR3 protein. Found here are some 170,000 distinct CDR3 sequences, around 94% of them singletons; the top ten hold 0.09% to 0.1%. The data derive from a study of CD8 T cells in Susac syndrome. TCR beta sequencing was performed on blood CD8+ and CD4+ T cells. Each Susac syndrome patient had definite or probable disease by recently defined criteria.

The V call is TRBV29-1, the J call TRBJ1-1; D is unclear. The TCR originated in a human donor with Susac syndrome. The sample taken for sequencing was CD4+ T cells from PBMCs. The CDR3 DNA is TGCAGCGTCCTGCAAAACACTGAAGCTTTCTTT. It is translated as CSVLQNTEAFF.